This T cell receptor beta chain emerged from a study of neurological immune-mediated disorders (dated by TCRdb to between 2017 and 2020). Some background on the complete study: Among the 34 multiple sclerosis patients, approximately 30 had relapsing-remitting MS and 3 had secondary progressive MS. The study compared peripheral blood TCR-beta repertoires of HTLV-I-associated myelopathy (HAM/TSP) patients, multiple sclerosis patients and healthy controls using UMI-based sequencing. Longitudinal samples, technical triplicates and paired sorted CD4+ and CD8+ T-cell subsets, alongside PBMC samples, were included among the approximately 100 TCR-beta libraries. Longitudinal HAM/TSP and healthy donors had 3 time-points each (3-40 month intervals). The cohort was made up of 68 subjects, consisting of some 14 HAM/TSP patients, about 34 multiple sclerosis patients and about 20 healthy controls. Overall results and qualifications from the work: Phylogenetic analysis grouped repertoires from 18 of 34 MS patients into a cluster of related CDR3 sequences, suggesting a possible repertoire-level signature. Across subjects, expanded clones never shared an identical CDR3 amino acid sequence, which suggests that the TCR-beta repertoires in every group were private. The highest TCR clonal expansion was observed in HAM/TSP patients, whereas the lowest was observed in MS patients, even when compared with healthy controls. No association of the MS cluster with clinical or MRI features was observed, and the need for larger cohorts was stated by the authors.

This clonotype was seen many times. No cognate antigen has been identified for it. No qualities accompany the bases; no much larger clone lies one base away. cDNA synthesis used template-switch 5'RACE with a primer carrying a 10-nucleotide random unique molecular identifier tagging each TCR transcript. Each sequencing run produced over 160 million TCR-beta sequences covering 15-18 subjects. Total RNA was extracted with the RNeasy kit. The KAPA Real-time Library Amplification kit was used to amplify TCR-beta VDJ regions with primers targeting the TCR constant region and the 5'RACE anchor. A first PCR added sample indexes and Illumina adaptors, after which a second PCR increased the library yield. After purification with Ampure beads, the TCR product of roughly 650 bp was size-selected on a 2% E-gel SizeSelection system. Before pooling, library quality was checked on a Bioanalyzer, concentration was measured with Qubit, and libraries were quantified with the Kapa Library Quantification kit. Paired-end 2 x 150 bp sequencing of the libraries was performed on an Illumina HiSeq 2500. To increase sequence diversity, roughly 24-32% phiX was spiked into each library pool. The authors' pipeline ran thus. Quality-filtered reads were processed with the UMI-based MiGEC pipeline, and over 85% of raw TCR sequences were removed by the MiGEC pipeline during error correction. IMGT germline references were used for aligning VDJ genes, and each clonotype was defined as a unique CDR3 amino acid sequence together with its V-J genes. Clonal expansion, Shannon diversity and CDR3 relatedness (CalcPairwiseDistances, ClusterSamples) were evaluated with VDJtools, and phylogenetic trees were built with CLCbio workbench. Expanded clones were defined as having at least 8 unique UMIs, based on coefficient-of-variation modelling across technical triplicates. Using fastp trimming at Q25 and MiXCR clonotype assembly, TCRdb reanalyzed the public sequencing data and kept in-frame beta chains. For every CDR3 protein sequence, its rows merge into one entry that carries the most common genes and DNA. The V and J calls follow TCRdb's processing rather than the paper's. Here the sample has over 75,000 distinct CDR3 sequences; 5.8% occur a single time. Approximately 8% of the sample is held by the ten biggest clonotypes.

The CDR3 holds 14 amino acids from the cysteine to the phenylalanine. The sequence is cut down to CDR3 DNA, 42 bases in frame from base 1. Trimming costs V 5 bases and J 11 bases, and their ends lie 21 bases apart. The germline V gene specifies SGHTA as CDR1 and FQGNSA as CDR2. The time point label here, explained by the study, means: longitudinal time-point 2. For unsorted PBMC libraries, 2 million PBMCs were used after storage in RNAlater at -80 degrees C until RNA extraction. The multiple sclerosis patients were enrolled in a US clinical protocol that evaluated disease progression with magnetic resonance imaging. PBMCs were separated from peripheral blood using Ficoll-Hypaque density gradient centrifugation and then cryopreserved in liquid nitrogen.

Sequencing input: PBMCs. The rearranged segments are TRBV7-2 and TRBJ1-1; TRBD1 is perhaps the D gene, given 5 matching bases. The TCR originated in a woman in her fifties or sixties with multiple sclerosis. The DNA sequence follows: TGTGCCAGCAGCCCCCAGGTCGGGGGAAGGGGTGCTTTCTTT. This translates into CASSPQVGGRGAFF.